The 22 T cell receptor beta chains listed next were all sequenced from one sample in a study of blood T cell repertoires in COVID-19 (dated by TCRdb to the early 2020s). Libraries were made using the immunoSEQ multiplex PCR assay. The table comes from immuneACCESS by way of TCRdb, which keeps in-frame sequences with V and J called. Part of the clones is missing from these tables; in studies checked, under half for an unresolved V gene and the rest for unknown reasons. Here the sample has some 200,000 clones; approximately 83% occur a single time. Approximately 1.3% of the sample belongs to the ten largest clones. The sample was PBMCs or T cells enriched from blood (not recorded which). Source of these receptors: a middle-aged woman with acute COVID-19.

This chain joins TRBV7-9 and TRBJ2-5; 9 nucleotides align to TRBD2. The CDR3 spans 16 residues. Germline loops: CDR1 SEHNR, CDR2 FQNEAQ (reference sequence). The trim removed 4 bases at V and 2 bases at J, leaving 8 bases unmatched. The DNA for the CDR3 is TGTGCCAGCAGCTCCTCGTTAGCGGGGGATCAAGAGACCCAGTACTTC. It codes for CASSSSLAGDQETQYF.

The chain is built from TRBV4-1 and TRBJ1-6; the match to TRBD1 covers 7 bases. V shed 5 bases and J 10 bases; nucleotides not matched to a gene: 11. CDR3 length: 15 residues. Germline V lookup: CDR1 MGHRA, CDR2 YSYEKL. DNA of the CDR3: TGCGCCAGCAGCGAGACTAGACAGGGTAACTCACCCCTCCACTTT. It codes for CASSETRQGNSPLHF.

The chain has TRBV6-5 and TRBJ1-2; D is undetermined. This CDR3 has 15 residues. Germline CDR1 reads MNHEY; CDR2 reads SVGAGI. Trimming removed 0 bases at V and 4 bases at J, with 12 bases between. The CDR3 bases are TGTGCCAGCAGTTACTCTACTCGAGGATCCTATGGCTACACCTTC. Its translation is CASSYSTRGSYGYTF.

This clone came up once. The chain is built from TRBV7-4 and TRBJ2-1; D remains ambiguous. In germline, CDR1 is SGHVT, CDR2 SQSDAQ. The length of the CDR3 is 10 residues. Deletions cut 3 bases from V and 8 bases from J, with 2 bases between. For the CDR3, the DNA is TGTGCCAGCAGCTTCGATGAGCAGTTCTTC. Translation gives CASSFDEQFF.

V is TRBV15 and J is TRBJ1-5; no clear D gene. V was cut by 0 bases and J by 7 bases, with 13 bases left in between. This CDR3 has 15 amino acids. Germline lookup yields CDR1 LNHNV and CDR2 YYDKDF (reference sequence). CDR3 in amino acids: CATSRDPRGGQPQHF. CDR3 coding DNA: TGTGCCACCAGCAGAGATCCCCGGGGTGGACAGCCCCAGCATTTT.

J is TRBJ2-7 and V is TRBV19; possible D gene TRBD1, 5 bases. The V gene lost 2 bases and the J gene lost 7 bases, with 18 bases spanning the gap. This CDR3 spans 15 amino acids. Germline CDR1 and CDR2: LNHDA and SQIVND (reference sequence). The CDR3, as DNA: TGTGCCAGTAGTATAAGCGATGGGGCCTGGGAAGAGCAGTACTTC. Protein sequence: CASSISDGAWEEQYF.

The rearrangement links TRBV27 to TRBJ1-1; D is perhaps TRBD1 (6 bases). This CDR3 is built from 14 residues. Trimming took 6 bases from V and 2 from J, leaving 13 bases between them. Germline lookup yields CDR1 MNHEY and CDR2 SMNVEV (reference sequence). The CDR3 coding sequence is TGTGCCAGCAGCCGACAGGTGGGAAACACTGAAGCTTTCTTT. Translating gives CASSRQVGNTEAFF.

The chain links TRBV28 to TRBJ1-6; D not certain. The CDR3 is 14 amino acids. Trimming cost V 3 bases and J 6 bases, with 9 bases left between them. Germline loops: CDR1 MDHEN, CDR2 SYDVKM. The CDR3 protein is CASSFRQVNSPLHF. The DNA of the CDR3 is TGTGCCAGCAGTTTTCGCCAGGTTAATTCACCCCTCCACTTT. Based on the CDR3 plus reference TRBV28 and TRBJ1-6, the full variable domain is DVKVTQSSRYLVKRTGEKVFLECVQDMDHENMFWYRQDPGLGLRLIYFSYDVKMKEKGDIPEGYSVSREKKERFSLILESASTNQTSMYLCASSFRQVNSPLHFGNGTRLTVT.

This rearrangement joins TRBV5-1 to TRBJ1-2; TRBD1 matches 10 bases. The CDR3 runs 15 residues. Germline CDR1 is SGHRS and CDR2 is YFSETQ. Trimming took 0 bases from V and 7 from J; bases not matched to a gene: 6. This chain's CDR3 is CASSLEARQGAGYTF. The DNA for the CDR3 is TGCGCCAGCAGCTTGGAGGCCCGACAGGGGGCTGGCTACACCTTC. Based on the CDR3 plus reference TRBV5-1 and TRBJ1-2, the full variable domain is KAGVTQTPRYLIKTRGQQVTLSCSPISGHRSVSWYQQTPGQGLQFLFEYFSETQRNKGNFPGRFSGRQFSNSRSEMNVSTLELGDSALYLCASSLEARQGAGYTFGSGTRLTVV.

This sequence joins TRBV15 and TRBJ1-4, with D uncertain. V was pared by 5 bases and J by 3 bases, with 4 bases between. Germline V gene sequence: CDR1 LNHNV, CDR2 YYDKDF (reference sequence). This CDR3 has 12 amino acids. The CDR3 DNA reads TGTGCCACCAGCCTATCTAATGAAAAACTGTTTTTT. Translating it yields CATSLSNEKLFF.

The chain carries TRBV19 and TRBJ1-2; D is perhaps TRBD1 (5 bases). From germline, CDR1 is LNHDA and CDR2 SQIVND (reference sequence). The CDR3 contains 15 residues. Trimming pared 5 bases from V and 1 base from J, leaving 14 bases between. As DNA, the CDR3 is TGTGCCAGTAGTTCGAGGGGAGGGAATAACTATGGCTACACCTTC. It encodes CASSSRGGNNYGYTF.

V gene TRBV6-5 combines with J gene TRBJ1-2; 9 bases align to TRBD1. This CDR3 spans 15 amino acids. V lost 5 bases and J lost 4; bases outside the gene matches: 8. Germline-derived CDR1 and CDR2 are MNHEY and SVGAGI. The CDR3 protein is CASSTRDRAIYGYTF. The CDR3 DNA reads TGTGCCAGCAGTACTCGGGACAGGGCAATCTATGGCTACACCTTC.

The chain is built from TRBV28 and TRBJ2-7; 10 bases are a match to TRBD2. From germline, CDR1 is MDHEN and CDR2 SYDVKM. V trimming: 5 bases; J trimming: 7 bases; junction bases outside the gene matches: 14. The CDR3 consists of 16 residues. In DNA form, the CDR3 reads TGTGCCAGCAGTCCCGCCCGGAGCGGGAGGGCTAATGAGCAGTACTTC. It encodes CASSPARSGRANEQYF. The full variable domain, its missing parts supplied by reference TRBV28 and TRBJ2-7, is DVKVTQSSRYLVKRTGEKVFLECVQDMDHENMFWYRQDPGLGLRLIYFSYDVKMKEKGDIPEGYSVSREKKERFSLILESASTNQTSMYLCASSPARSGRANEQYFGPGTRLTVT.

The chain carries TRBV7-9 and TRBJ2-1, with 14 bases aligning to TRBD2. The V segment lost 4 bases and the J segment 0 bases; nucleotides outside the gene matches: 8. This CDR3 region has 19 residues. Per germline, CDR1 SEHNR and CDR2 FQNEAQ (reference sequence). The DNA for the CDR3 is TGTGCCAGCAGCTCTGGACTAGCGGGAGGACCGAGCTCCTACAATGAGCAGTTCTTC. It translates to CASSSGLAGGPSSYNEQFF.

V is TRBV7-2 and J is TRBJ1-2; possibly TRBD1 for D (5 bases). The V and J ends lost 5 bases and 7 bases respectively, with 23 bases between them. CDR1 is SGHTA, CDR2 FQGNSA, per germline. This CDR3 has 16 residues. The CDR3 spells CASSPRRGSEPLGYTF. The CDR3 DNA follows: TGTGCCAGCAGCCCAAGGCGGGGCAGCGAGCCCCTTGGCTACACCTTC.

The chain links TRBV14 to TRBJ2-1, with D possibly TRBD1 on 6 matching bases. Trimming stripped 0 bases from V and 9 bases from J, with 18 bases between. The CDR3 runs 16 residues. The germline CDR1 and CDR2 sequences are SGHDN and FVKESK. The CDR3 DNA sequence: TGTGCCAGCAGCCAAGAGATGGGGGCATTTACGGGTGAGCAGTTCTTC. Its translation: CASSQEMGAFTGEQFF.

Worth noting for this clone: Other nucleotide sequences from this sample produce the same CDR3. This rearrangement joins TRBV5-1 to TRBJ2-3; perhaps TRBD2 as D (5 bases). Germline-derived CDR1 and CDR2 are SGHRS and YFSETQ. The CDR3 sequence is 13 residues long. The V and J ends lost 0 bases and 3 bases respectively, with 5 bases between them. The CDR3 here is CASSLGGTDTQYF. CDR3 nucleotides: TGCGCCAGCAGCTTGGGAGGGACAGATACGCAGTATTTT. The full variable domain, with the rest looked up from reference TRBV5-1 and TRBJ2-3, is KAGVTQTPRYLIKTRGQQVTLSCSPISGHRSVSWYQQTPGQGLQFLFEYFSETQRNKGNFPGRFSGRQFSNSRSEMNVSTLELGDSALYLCASSLGGTDTQYFGPGTRLTVL.

The chain has TRBV4-1 and TRBJ2-7; possible D gene TRBD2, 5 bases. Germline CDR1 MGHRA, CDR2 YSYEKL. This CDR3 spans 12 amino acids. The germline V and J ends were trimmed by 6 bases and 6 bases, with 12 bases remaining between them. The CDR3, as DNA: TGCGCCAGCAGTTCCCCGGGGATCGAGCAGTACTTC. Translation: CASSSPGIEQYF.

This clone was counted a single time. This rearrangement joins TRBV19 to TRBJ1-1, with no clear D. Germline-derived CDR1 and CDR2 are LNHDA and SQIVND (reference sequence). Deletions cut 9 bases from V and 5 bases from J, with 13 bases between. This CDR3 contains 12 residues. The CDR3 region has the DNA TGTGCCAGCCGCCACCGGAGGACTGAAGCTTTCTTT. Translating it yields CASRHRRTEAFF. Using reference TRBV19 and TRBJ1-1 for the parts outside the CDR3, the full variable domain is DGGITQSPKYLFRKEGQNVTLSCEQNLNHDAMYWYRQDPGQGLRLIYYSQIVNDFQKGDIAEGYSVSREKKESFPLTVTSAQKNPTAFYLCASRHRRTEAFFGQGTRLTVV.

V is TRBV5-4 and J is TRBJ2-1; D gene unclear. This CDR3 is 16 amino acids long. V was pared by 0 bases and J by 0 bases, with 10 bases between. Germline CDR1 and CDR2: SGHNT and YYREEE (reference sequence). The CDR3 region has the DNA TGTGCCAGCAGCTTGGATGTTGGCGGCTCCTACAATGAGCAGTTCTTC. This gives the protein CASSLDVGGSYNEQFF. The complete variable domain, with remaining parts taken from reference TRBV5-4 and TRBJ2-1, reads ETGVTQSPTHLIKTRGQQVTLRCSSQSGHNTVSWYQQALGQGPQFIFQYYREEENGRGNFPPRFSGLQFPNYSSELNVNALELDDSALYLCASSLDVGGSYNEQFFGPGTRLTVL.

J is TRBJ2-4 and V is TRBV13; D gene ambiguous. The V end was cut by 5 bases, the J end by 1 base, with 12 bases between. The CDR3 consists of 15 residues. Per the germline V gene, CDR1 is PRHDT and CDR2 is FYEKMQ (reference sequence). The CDR3, as DNA: TGTGCCAGCAGCCCGTCCACACAGGCCAAAAACATTCAGTACTTC. Amino acids: CASSPSTQAKNIQYF.

The table lists this clone with a count of one. This chain connects TRBV19 to TRBJ1-1; no clear D gene. Deletions cut 7 bases from V and 6 bases from J, with 18 bases between. The CDR3 extends over 14 amino acids. The germline CDR1 and CDR2 sequences are LNHDA and SQIVND (reference sequence). CDR3 in DNA: TGTGCCAGTAACGACGGCAGGTATAGGCCTGAAGCTTTCTTT. Translation gives CASNDGRYRPEAFF.